Presented here are 20 T cell receptor beta chains from one specimen sequenced in a study of OX40 agonist ivuxolimab in advanced cancers. Clones were read by immunoSEQ multiplex PCR, and TCRdb kept only the in-frame ones, dropping some. The repertoire has 100,000 or so clones, 90% of them found once; the top ten carry 0.31%. This sample comprised CD4+ or CD8+ T cells sorted from blood, obtained in a trial of the OX40 agonist ivuxolimab. Receptors originate from an adult with an advanced solid tumor such as melanoma, head and neck, liver or kidney cancer.

This chain links TRBV11-2 with TRBJ2-1; unclear D gene. Germline values: CDR1 SGHAT, CDR2 FQNNGV. V was pared by 5 bases and J by 3 bases, with 14 bases between. The CDR3 runs 15 residues. CDR3 loop: CASSPPGTFYNEQFF. The CDR3 DNA sequence: TGTGCCAGCAGCCCCCCGGGCACCTTCTACAATGAGCAGTTCTTC.

This chain links TRBV7-9 with TRBJ2-2; no reliable D call. V lost 1 base and J 0 bases, leaving 3 bases between the germline ends. The CDR3 contains 14 residues. Germline V gives CDR1 SEHNR, CDR2 FQNEAQ (reference sequence). CDR3 sequence reads: CASSLGANTGELFF. In DNA, the CDR3 is TGTGCCAGCAGCTTAGGTGCGAACACCGGGGAGCTGTTTTTT.

V usage is TRBV4-1 and J usage is TRBJ2-3, with 13 bases that match TRBD2. The CDR3 consists of 18 residues. V dropped 7 bases and J dropped 4; count of bases not matched to a gene: 14. Per the germline V gene, CDR1 is MGHRA and CDR2 is YSYEKL. DNA of the CDR3: TGCGCCAGCACGGAGGGCCAACTAGCGGGAGGGCCGTCAGATACGCAGTATTTT. This sequence encodes CASTEGQLAGGPSDTQYF.

The V call is TRBV29-1, the J call TRBJ2-5, with TRBD2 matching 13 bases. This CDR3 comprises 14 residues. Losses at the gene ends were 3 bases for V and 3 bases for J; bases not matched to a gene: 1. Germline V lookup: CDR1 SQVTM, CDR2 ANQGSEA. CDR3 protein: CSVDGTSGEETQYF. DNA of the CDR3: TGCAGCGTTGACGGGACTAGCGGGGAAGAGACCCAGTACTTC.

The chain recombines TRBV19 with TRBJ2-1; 11 bases match TRBD2. The CDR3 has 15 residues. V shed 4 bases, J shed 7 bases, and the junction held 6 bases outside the gene matches. The germline CDR1 and CDR2 sequences are LNHDA and SQIVND (reference sequence). The DNA for the CDR3 is TGTGCCAGTAGTACTATAGCGGGAGGGCCTAATGAGCAGTTCTTC. Its protein product is CASSTIAGGPNEQFF.

The V gene is TRBV6-4, the J gene TRBJ2-7; D possibly matches TRBD1 or TRBD2 (5 bases each). CDR1 MRHNA and CDR2 SNTAGT come from the germline V gene. The CDR3 has 18 amino acids. V gave up 3 bases and J gave up 0 bases, with 21 bases separating them. The CDR3 region is CASSEGERRTERSYEQYF. For the CDR3, the DNA is TGTGCCAGCAGTGAGGGGGAGAGGAGGACCGAACGCTCCTACGAGCAGTACTTC.

This clone was recorded once. CDR3 region: CAISESRTGVTGELFF. The CDR3 DNA is TGTGCCATCAGTGAGTCGAGGACAGGGGTCACCGGGGAGCTGTTTTTT. The chain joins TRBV10-3 to TRBJ2-2; 9 bases are a match to TRBD1. This CDR3 is built from 16 residues. V gave up 0 bases and J gave up 4 bases; unmatched junction bases: 3. CDR1 is ENHRY and CDR2 is SYGVKD in the germline V gene.

J is TRBJ2-1 and V is TRBV5-4, with D perhaps TRBD1 (5 bases). Germline V gene lookup returns CDR1 SGHNT and CDR2 YYREEE (reference sequence). The V end was cut by 0 bases, the J end by 9 bases, with 10 bases between. The CDR3 is made up of 13 amino acids. CDR3 amino acids: CASSLEGRTEQFF. The CDR3 DNA is TGTGCCAGCAGCTTGGAGGGGCGTACTGAGCAGTTCTTC.

The rearrangement uses TRBV5-5 and TRBJ2-7; no reliable D call. This CDR3 region has 12 residues. The germline V and J ends were trimmed by 0 bases and 4 bases, with 5 bases remaining between them. In germline, CDR1 is SGHKS, CDR2 YYEKEE (reference sequence). The CDR3 region is CASSLATYEQYF. The CDR3 DNA follows: TGTGCCAGCAGCTTGGCTACATACGAGCAGTACTTC.

The chain joins TRBV30 to TRBJ2-5, with a possible D match to TRBD1 (6 bases). Trimming shortened V by 0 bases and J by 6 bases, and 14 bases separated the two germline ends. This CDR3 has 14 amino acids. Germline V lookup: CDR1 GTSNPN, CDR2 SVGIG (reference sequence). The CDR3 nucleotides are TGTGCCTGGAGTGTAGGGCCAGGGACAAAGACCCAGTACTTC. This sequence encodes CAWSVGPGTKTQYF.

The rearrangement links TRBV27 to TRBJ2-7, with 10 bases identical to TRBD1. The CDR3 is made up of 14 amino acids. Unmatched junction bases numbered 7, after V lost 6 bases and J lost 5 bases. The V gene's germline CDR1 is MNHEY and CDR2 SMNVEV (reference sequence). CDR3 nucleotides: TGTGCCAGCAGACAACCGGGACAGGGGAACGAGCAGTACTTC. Its translation: CASRQPGQGNEQYF.

This sequence joins TRBV27 and TRBJ2-2; D is possibly TRBD1 (5 bases). This CDR3 contains 13 residues. From germline, CDR1 is MNHEY and CDR2 SMNVEV (reference sequence). The V end lost 0 bases, the J end lost 6 bases, and 5 bases lay between the germline ends. CDR3 region: CASSLSTAGELFF. For the CDR3, the DNA is TGTGCCAGCAGTTTATCGACAGCCGGGGAGCTGTTTTTT.

Only one count was recorded for this clone. The chain recombines TRBV18 with TRBJ2-7, with 8 bases lining up with TRBD1. This CDR3 is 16 amino acids long. Losses at the gene ends were 4 bases for V and 0 bases for J; bases not matched to a gene: 8. Germline assignment: CDR1 KGHSH and CDR2 LQKENI. This CDR3 is CASSQGQGAGSYEQYF. CDR3 bases: TGTGCCAGCTCACAAGGACAGGGAGCCGGCTCCTACGAGCAGTACTTC.

Note on this clone: At the DNA level, this CDR3 is encoded by other sequences in the same sample as well. The CDR3 spells CASSYGGSGANVLTF. The DNA for the CDR3 is TGTGCCAGCAGTTATGGAGGGTCTGGGGCCAACGTCCTGACTTTC. This chain joins TRBV6-5 and TRBJ2-6; tentatively, D is TRBD2 (6 bases). Germline CDR1 is MNHEY and CDR2 is SVGAGI. V was clipped by 3 bases and J by 1 base, with 7 bases between them. CDR3 length: 15 residues.

The chain is built from TRBV4-2 and TRBJ2-5; 8 bases align to TRBD2. V trimming: 4 bases; J trimming: 3 bases; junction bases outside the gene matches: 7. The CDR3 totals 15 residues. Germline CDR1 LGHNA, CDR2 YNFKEQ. The CDR3 DNA reads TGTGCCAGCAGCCGAACCTTACTAGCGGAAGAGACCCAGTACTTC. Translating it yields CASSRTLLAEETQYF.

The chain joins TRBV29-1 to TRBJ2-1, with TRBD2 matching over 9 bases. The V gene end was trimmed by 4 bases and the J gene end by 8 bases; junction bases not matched to a gene: 6. The CDR3 has 13 amino acids. The V gene's germline CDR1 is SQVTM and CDR2 ANQGSEA. In DNA form, the CDR3 reads TGCAGCGTTGGGCTAGCGGGAATCGATGAGCAGTTCTTC. It codes for CSVGLAGIDEQFF.

The chain uses TRBV7-9 and TRBJ2-7; D might be TRBD1 (6 bases). Per germline, CDR1 SEHNR and CDR2 FQNEAQ (reference sequence). The CDR3 is made up of 13 amino acids. Trimming stripped 5 bases from V and 6 bases from J, with 14 bases between. CDR3 amino acids: CASSRTAVAEQYF. DNA for the CDR3: TGTGCCAGCAGCCGGACAGCCGTCGCCGAGCAGTACTTC.

J is TRBJ2-1 and V is TRBV7-9, with TRBD1 matching over 10 bases. The length of the CDR3 is 15 residues. J lost 7 bases, V lost 4 bases, and 7 bases had no gene match. Germline CDR1 SEHNR, CDR2 FQNEAQ (reference sequence). CDR3 protein: CASSYGQGELNEQFF. The CDR3 nucleotides are TGTGCCAGCAGCTACGGACAGGGGGAGCTAAATGAGCAGTTCTTC.

The chain couples TRBV11-2 to TRBJ1-1; 7 bases are shared with TRBD1. CDR3 size: 16 residues. Germline V gives CDR1 SGHAT, CDR2 FQNNGV. V lost 0 bases to trimming and J lost 1 base; unmatched junction nucleotides: 5. The CDR3 nucleotides read TGTGCCAGCAGCTTAGAACAGGGGACGAAGAACACTGAAGCTTTCTTT. The encoded protein is CASSLEQGTKNTEAFF.

The chain recombines TRBV5-5 with TRBJ2-1; the match to TRBD2 covers 7 bases. Per the germline V gene, CDR1 is SGHKS and CDR2 is YYEKEE (reference sequence). Losses at the gene ends were 0 bases for V and 8 bases for J; bases not matched to a gene: 8. CDR3 length equals 15 residues. The CDR3, as DNA: TGTGCCAGCAGCTTGGAAGTTAGCGGGTTTTATGAGCAGTTCTTC. This gives the protein CASSLEVSGFYEQFF.